This is a list of T cell receptor beta chains from one sample in a study of shared clonotypes between healthy human individuals. The protocol was immunoSEQ multiplex PCR, while the TCRdb copy is restricted to in-frame clones and leaves out a portion. The sample includes about 2.3 million clones, 85% to 95% of them seen just once. The material sequenced was naive CD4+ T cells from PBMCs. The receptors stem from a man aged 18 to 29 in good health. Some clones in this sample may be carry-over from other donors' samples. The CDR3 runs from the conserved cysteine through the conserved F or W. A D gene is named only where the DNA matches it firmly. Some rows have no size entry. The others give once, few or many, or a class for an expanded clone.

CASSSRGGLEYNEQFF | TGCGCCAGCAGCTCCAGGGGGGGGCTAGAGTACAATGAGCAGTTCTTC | - | TRBJ2-1 | - | TRBV5-1
CASSLVPTDTRYF | TGCGCCAGCAGCTTGGTGCCCACAGATACGCGGTATTTT | - | TRBJ2-3 | - | TRBV5-1
CASSLNPLLGEQYF | TGTGCCAGCAGCTTAAACCCCCTTTTGGGCGAGCAGTACTTC | - | TRBJ2-7 | - | TRBV7-2
CASSPPTGGDHLYNEQFF | TGTGCCAGCTCACCGCCAACCGGGGGGGATCATCTTTACAATGAGCAGTTCTTC | - | TRBJ2-1 | TRBD2 | TRBV18
CASSPRASRGYGYTF | TGTGCCAGCAGCCCCAGGGCCTCCCGGGGATATGGCTACACCTTC | - | TRBJ1-2 | - | TRBV7-8
CASSPTLPQGTQYF | TGTGCCAGCAGCCCGACGCTACCTCAGGGCACGCAGTATTTT | - | TRBJ2-3 | - | TRBV7-9
CASSLRVPEQYF | TGTGCCAGCAGTTTAAGGGTCCCCGAGCAGTACTTC | - | TRBJ2-7 | - | TRBV28
CASRPGAVNEKLFF | TGTGCCAGCAGACCCGGGGCAGTAAATGAAAAACTGTTTTTT | - | TRBJ1-4 | - | TRBV6-5
CASSRGPRNGEQYF | TGTGCCAGCAGCCGCGGGCCACGCAACGGCGAGCAGTACTTC | - | TRBJ2-7 | - | TRBV7-2
CASSLLGFGRGDNEQFF | TGTGCCAGCAGCTTATTGGGATTTGGGAGAGGGGACAATGAGCAGTTCTTC | - | TRBJ2-1 | - | TRBV7-2
CASSLNAVNEQFF | TGTGCCAGCAGCTTAAACGCAGTAAATGAGCAGTTCTTC | - | TRBJ2-1 | - | TRBV7-3
CASSDRARSYNEQFF | TGTGCCAGCAGCGACCGGGCTAGGTCCTACAATGAGCAGTTCTTC | - | TRBJ2-1 | - | TRBV7-7
CAWTRGSVTDTQYF | TGTGCCTGGACTCGCGGGAGCGTCACAGATACGCAGTATTTT | once | TRBJ2-3 | TRBD2 | TRBV30
CASSLGAGADTQYF | TGTGCCAGCAGCTTGGGAGCGGGAGCCGATACGCAGTATTTT | - | TRBJ2-3 | TRBD2 | TRBV7-3
CASRVGGLIYEQYF | TGTGCCAGCAGGGTCGGCGGTTTGATCTACGAGCAGTACTTC | - | TRBJ2-7 | - | TRBV28
CASSHGLAGGETQYF | TGCGCCAGCAGCCACGGACTAGCGGGAGGGGAGACCCAGTACTTC | - | TRBJ2-5 | TRBD2 | TRBV4-1
CASSLALAGGGETQYF | TGTGCCAGCAGCTTAGCATTAGCGGGAGGCGGTGAGACCCAGTACTTC | - | TRBJ2-5 | TRBD2 | TRBV11-2
CASTRGVATNEKLFF | TGTGCCAGCACCCGGGGTGTCGCAACTAATGAAAAACTGTTTTTT | once | TRBJ1-4 | - | TRBV6-5
CASSPPGITYEQYF | TGTGCCAGCTCACCACCCGGGATTACCTACGAGCAGTACTTC | - | TRBJ2-7 | - | TRBV18
CASSTERRTGYYNEQFF | TGTGCCAGTAGTACCGAAAGACGGACGGGATACTACAATGAGCAGTTCTTC | - | TRBJ2-1 | - | TRBV19
CASSSPGGARPDTQYF | TGTGCCAGCAGTTCCCCGGGGGGAGCCCGTCCAGATACGCAGTATTTT | - | TRBJ2-3 | TRBD2 | TRBV28
CASSEQGADTEAFF | TGTGCCAGCAGCGAACAGGGGGCGGACACTGAAGCTTTCTTT | few | TRBJ1-1 | TRBD1 | TRBV9
CASSAESTGDQPQHF | TGTGCCAGCAGCGCAGAATCGACAGGGGATCAGCCCCAGCATTTT | - | TRBJ1-5 | TRBD1 | TRBV9
CATSQGLAGTDTQYF | TGTGCCACCAGCCAGGGCTTGGCGGGAACAGATACGCAGTATTTT | - | TRBJ2-3 | - | TRBV15
CASSPDFFTDTQYF | TGTGCCAGCAGCCCGGACTTCTTCACAGATACGCAGTATTTT | - | TRBJ2-3 | - | TRBV5-4
CASSSGGSGNTIYF | TGTGCCAGCAGCTCAGGGGGCTCTGGAAACACCATATATTTT | - | TRBJ1-3 | TRBD1 | TRBV28
CASSDGRSYEQYF | TGTGCCAGCAGTGATGGTAGAAGCTACGAGCAGTACTTC | - | TRBJ2-7 | - | TRBV2
CAISGRRDRTGNTIYF | TGTGCCATCAGTGGGCGGAGGGATCGCACTGGAAACACCATATATTTT | once | TRBJ1-3 | - | TRBV10-3
CARIVGYTF | TGTGCCCGAATTGTGGGCTACACCTTC | - | TRBJ1-2 | - | TRBV21-1
CASSPDGETQYF | TGTGCCAGCAGCCCAGACGGTGAGACCCAGTACTTC | - | TRBJ2-5 | - | TRBV11-3
CASSLGTSGRLEQYF | TGCGCCAGCAGCCTTGGGACTAGCGGGCGCTTGGAGCAGTACTTC | - | TRBJ2-7 | TRBD2 | TRBV5-1
CASSSNTGELFF | TGTGCCAGCAGCTCCAACACCGGGGAGCTGTTTTTT | - | TRBJ2-2 | - | TRBV6-1
CASSVGQGWYGYTF | TGTGCCAGCAGCGTAGGACAGGGTTGGTATGGCTACACCTTC | - | TRBJ1-2 | TRBD1 | TRBV9
CASSLGGEQFF | TGTGCCAGCAGCCTGGGAGGTGAGCAGTTCTTC | - | TRBJ2-1 | - | TRBV5-6